This T cell receptor beta chain emerged from a study of CD4 T cells in relation to SARS-CoV-2 and coronaviruses. Overall study: TCR beta CDR3s were sequenced after 10-day antigen culture of PBMCs.

General study results and limits: In around 60% of donors, memory CD4+ clonotypes crossrecognized SARS-CoV-2 and at least one common cold coronavirus spike.

The CDR3 length is 12 residues. Germline CDR1 MNHEY, CDR2 SVGAGI. Trimming removed 8 bases from V and 8 bases from J, with 15 bases in between. The unexposed donors gave CD4+ T cells in about 2010-2019, prior to COVID-19. Isolation of CD4+ T cells took place after roughly nine days in culture. Unexposed-donor CD4+ T cells were probed with SARS-CoV-2 S/N and four cold-coronavirus spikes, cells permitting. Fresh IL-2 medium replaced half the medium on days 3 and 7. Points on this clone: The antigen remains unidentified.

Assay: immunoSEQ multiplex PCR; the TCRdb copy retains only in-frame clones and omits some. The repertoire holds 17,000 or so clones, with 65% to 75% as singletons. The sample consisted of CD4+ T cells from PBMCs, cultured in vitro. This TCR came from a human donor in good health. J is TRBJ1-2 and V is TRBV6-5; D is possibly TRBD1 (5 bases). The CDR3 sequence is CASGGWDEGYTF. For the CDR3, the DNA is TGTGCCAGCGGGGGTTGGGATGAGGGCTACACCTTC.